This T cell receptor beta chain was profiled in a study of T-cell memory formation after mild COVID-19. Study overall: TCR clusters largely stayed donor specific.

One entry per CDR3 protein results from TCRdb running MiXCR on the 5' RACE reads. Of 300,000 to 400,000 distinct CDR3 sequences in the sample, roughly an eighth are singletons; the top ten hold about a fifth. This clonotype was seen at least ten times. Germline CDR1 SGHTA, CDR2 FQGNSA. There are 12 residues in the CDR3. V was cut by 5 bases and J by 5 bases, with 9 bases left in between. This TCR was recovered from a man aged 18 to 35 who had mild COVID-19 (a few samples of this study predate the infection). Cell type and time point are not known. This chain links TRBV7-2 with TRBJ2-5; D is undetermined. The sequenced material came from PBMCs or a T cell subset sorted from them (not recorded which). The DNA of the CDR3 is TGTGCCAGCAGCCCTTTTTGGGAGACCCAGTACTTC. Encoded protein: CASSPFWETQYF.